Included here is one TCR beta chain sequence, with context. The target of this receptor is not known. No base-level quality is on record; no much larger clone is a single base apart. The sample belongs to a study of T cell responses to AZD1222 COVID-19 vaccine (TCRdb year 2021). Describing the broader study: AZD1222 recipients whose second dose came at about 4 weeks and those whose second dose came at about 12 weeks were combined into one group, since spike-specific TCR depth and breadth did not differ between the two schedules. Trial participants were enrolled into age subgroups of 18-55, 56-69 and 70-plus years, which contained about 160, 30 and 59 TCR-sequenced participants, respectively. A total of just over 230 trial participants underwent TCR sequencing, of whom around 210 had received two doses of AZD1222 and approximately 25 had received two doses of the MenACWY control vaccine.

On the study overall, not on this receptor specifically: Conclusions about previously exposed vaccinees are limited, since just a handful of AZD1222 recipients were seropositive for SARS-CoV-2 at baseline. Nearly half of unique spike-specific TCRs reportedly recognized epitopes outside regions mutated in the B.1.351 and B.1.1.7 variants. Because no day 14 peak-response samples were available, the repertoires could be characterized only after the peak T cell response. Participants were mostly white British and included more females than males, and it was suggested by the authors that clonal diversity may have been underestimated. After two AZD1222 doses, spike-specific TCR breadth and depth were significantly higher than at day 0 and than in MenACWY recipients. In the small 56-69-year group, the increase in depth fell short of significance, most likely because of low power. The vaccine-associated CD4 TCRs covered the entire spike protein, and the dominant responses fell in regions 160-218 and 743-854.

There are 15 amino acids in the CDR3, from cysteine to phenylalanine inclusive. Here the CDR3 DNA is all that survives: 45 bases in frame from base 1. Relative to germline, V is missing 4 bases and J is missing 6 bases, with 8 bases of the junction outside any gene match. The germline V gene sets CDR1 to MNHEY and CDR2 to SVGEGT. In the paper's terms, the time point label means: baseline before first vaccination. The vaccinee samples were drawn from two UK trials, COV001 and COV002, one of which was a single-blind randomized controlled phase 2/3 trial testing AZD1222 (ChAdOx1 nCoV-19) in healthy adults. For TCRbeta chain sequencing, PBMC samples from trial participants were taken at day 0 and at day 28 after the second dose. The CDR3 regions of human TCRbeta chains were subjected to immunosequencing. Per the original workflow: TCRs in the repertoires were compared against a reference library of SARS-CoV-2-specific TCRs that had been generated with the MIRA antigen-specificity platform. Breadth meant the fraction of unique TCRs that were SARS-CoV-2-associated, whereas depth meant the fraction of total T cells that were SARS-CoV-2-associated. Using the MIRA data, each spike-specific TCR was mapped to the spike region that the TCR reacts to and placed in a CD4 or CD8 class. Log10-transformed breadth and depth values were compared by one-way ANOVA with Sidak's multiple comparisons tests. TCRdb obtained this table from immuneACCESS and retained in-frame rearrangements with V and J assigned. These tables miss some clones; where compared with another copy, unresolved V genes account for less than half of the shortfall, and the remainder is unexplained. The V and J calls and clone size come from that table; D and trimming were worked out from the DNA. The sample table records 90,000 to 150,000 clones; roughly 88% of these occur just once. The leading ten clones occupy approximately 8.5% of the sample.

The sequence was collected from an adult in good health. This specimen was peripheral blood, taken on day 0 of AZD1222 vaccination. Recombination joined TRBV6-2 or TRBV6-3 with TRBJ2-3, and TRBD2 aligns with 9 junction nucleotides. CDR3 sequence: CASSSGTSFADTQYF. The DNA is TGTGCCAGCAGTTCCGGGACTAGCTTTGCGGATACGCAGTATTTT.